Listed below are T cell receptor beta chains from one sample, sequenced in a study of read filtering for tumor transcriptome and immune sequencing. TCRdb re-called the reads with MiXCR, one entry per CDR3 protein. The sample includes approximately 90,000 distinct CDR3 sequences, 20% to 25% of them seen just once. The sample taken for sequencing was a population of CD138-negative cells sorted from bone marrow. These receptor sequences come from a donor at least 40 years old with multiple myeloma. The CDR3 runs from the conserved cysteine through the conserved F or W. Each record gives: D gene, J gene, V gene, CDR3 length, clone size, CDR3 protein, CDR3 DNA. A D gene is named only where the DNA matches it firmly. Clone size is not always given. Where it is, it says once, few, many or a class for expanded clones.

D: TRBD2
J: TRBJ2-1
V: TRBV11-2
length: 14
size: -
CDR3: CASSPRLAKNEQFF
DNA: TGTGCCAGCAGCCCGCGACTAGCGAAGAATGAGCAGTTCTTC

D: -
J: TRBJ1-1
V: TRBV29-1
length: 13
size: -
CDR3: CSVDKAGGTEAFF
DNA: TGCAGCGTTGATAAGGCCGGGGGCACTGAAGCTTTCTTT

D: TRBD1
J: TRBJ2-7
V: TRBV3-1
length: 14
size: few
CDR3: CASTMGQGAREQYF
DNA: TGTGCCAGCACCATGGGACAGGGGGCTCGGGAGCAGTACTTC

D: -
J: TRBJ2-1
V: TRBV4-1
length: 17
size: few
CDR3: CASSPPGGTRTYNEQFF
DNA: TGCGCCAGCAGCCCCCCCGGCGGGACGCGCACCTACAATGAGCAGTTCTTC

D: TRBD1
J: TRBJ1-5
V: TRBV7-8
length: 18
size: many
CDR3: CASSLVGQRQYSNQPQHF
DNA: TGTGCCAGCAGCTTGGTGGGACAGCGACAATATAGCAATCAGCCCCAGCATTTT

D: -
J: TRBJ2-3
V: TRBV2
length: 13
size: -
CDR3: CASSGTTTDTQYF
DNA: TGTGCCAGCAGTGGGACTACCACAGATACGCAGTATTTT

D: -
J: TRBJ2-3
V: TRBV24-1
length: 17
size: many
CDR3: CATSDLNGGPGTDTQYF
DNA: TGTGCCACCAGTGATTTGAACGGGGGGCCCGGCACAGATACGCAGTATTTT

D: -
J: TRBJ1-2
V: TRBV28
length: 14
size: -
CDR3: CASSRTPTGYGYNF
DNA: TGTGCCAGCAGCCGGACCCCAACAGGGTATGGCTACAACTTC

D: -
J: TRBJ2-7
V: TRBV12-3/TRBV12-4
length: 13
size: many
CDR3: CASSRTDAYEQYF
DNA: TGTGCCAGCAGTCGGACCGATGCCTACGAGCAGTACTTC

D: TRBD1
J: TRBJ1-1
V: TRBV2
length: 15
size: many
CDR3: CASTRSQGANTEAFF
DNA: TGTGCCAGCACCCGATCCCAGGGGGCGAACACTGAAGCTTTCTTT

D: -
J: TRBJ2-2
V: TRBV7-2
length: 15
size: -
CDR3: CASSWEGVYTGELFF
DNA: TGTGCCAGCAGTTGGGAGGGGGTATACACCGGGGAGCTGTTTTTT

D: TRBD1
J: TRBJ1-1
V: TRBV29-1
length: 12
size: -
CDR3: CSGGQVNTEAFF
DNA: TGCAGCGGTGGACAGGTGAACACTGAAGCTTTCTTT

D: TRBD1
J: TRBJ1-1
V: TRBV20-1
length: 14
size: many
CDR3: CSARGQGVYTEAFF
DNA: TGCAGTGCTAGAGGCCAGGGGGTTTACACTGAAGCTTTCTTT